A selection of T cell receptor beta chains follows, all from one sample in a study of T cell repertoires in cytomegalovirus infection. TCRdb called the reads again in MiXCR, with one record for every CDR3 protein. The repertoire holds about 300,000 distinct CDR3 sequences, 8% to 10% seen once, with approximately 2.3% in the top ten. The sequencing input was PBMCs. These receptors were collected from a human donor in good health (CMV status not recorded). Some clones in this sample may be carry-over from other donors' samples. Each CDR3 is given with its conserved first and last residue. Fields, in order: V gene, J gene, CDR3 length, clone size, D gene, CDR3 DNA, CDR3 protein. A D gene is named only where the DNA matches it firmly. Part of the rows lack a size; the others show once, few, many or a class for expanded clones.

V: TRBV4-3
J: TRBJ1-6
length: 16
size: many
D: TRBD1
DNA: TGCGCCAGCAGCCAAGATCGAACAGGGGGTGGTTCACCCCTCCACTTT
CDR3: CASSQDRTGGGSPLHF

V: TRBV10-3
J: TRBJ2-7
length: 14
size: -
D: -
DNA: TGTGCCATCACCAGCAGCAGGGCCCCCTACGAGCAGTACTTC
CDR3: CAITSSRAPYEQYF

V: TRBV20-1
J: TRBJ1-1
length: 14
size: few
D: -
DNA: TGCAGTGCTAGAAGGGGAGGGTGGAACACTGAAGCTTTCTTT
CDR3: CSARRGGWNTEAFF

V: TRBV7-2
J: TRBJ2-7
length: 15
size: many
D: -
DNA: TGTGCCAGCAGCCCCGCGGGGGCCCACCCCTACGAGCAGTACTTC
CDR3: CASSPAGAHPYEQYF

V: TRBV15
J: TRBJ1-4
length: 15
size: many
D: TRBD1
DNA: TGTGCCACCAGCAGAGGCCGGACAGGGGCTGAAAAACTGTTTTTT
CDR3: CATSRGRTGAEKLFF

V: TRBV4-1
J: TRBJ1-2
length: 16
size: many
D: -
DNA: TGCGCCAGCAGCCAAGATCTAACCTCGAGGGGTTATGGCTACACCTTC
CDR3: CASSQDLTSRGYGYTF

V: TRBV20-1
J: TRBJ2-4
length: 18
size: few
D: TRBD2
DNA: TGCAGTGCGAGCCGACTAGCGGGGACCGGGCGGTCCAAAAACATTCAGTACTTC
CDR3: CSASRLAGTGRSKNIQYF

V: TRBV7-8
J: TRBJ1-6
length: 17
size: many
D: TRBD1
DNA: TGTGCCAGCAGCCAGAGGGGACAGGGCTCCTATAATTCACCCCTCCACTTT
CDR3: CASSQRGQGSYNSPLHF

V: TRBV7-2
J: TRBJ1-5
length: 15
size: many
D: -
DNA: TGTGCCAGCAGCCCGGACAGTAGGAGCAATCAGCCCCAGCATTTT
CDR3: CASSPDSRSNQPQHF

V: TRBV28
J: TRBJ2-4
length: 14
size: many
D: -
DNA: TGTGCCAGCAGTTTCGCCGGGGCAAAAAACATTCAGTACTTC
CDR3: CASSFAGAKNIQYF

V: TRBV6-4
J: TRBJ2-3
length: 15
size: many
D: TRBD2
DNA: TGTGCCAGCAGTGACTCCGGGGGGGCGGCAGATACGCAGTATTTT
CDR3: CASSDSGGAADTQYF

V: TRBV20-1
J: TRBJ2-1
length: 13
size: few
D: -
DNA: TGCAGTGCTAGAGCTCCGGTTGGGACCGGGGAGTTCTTC
CDR3: CSARAPVGTGEFF

V: TRBV28
J: TRBJ2-2
length: 15
size: many
D: -
DNA: TGTGCCAGCAGTTCCTCCTCACAGGGTAGTCGGGAGCTGTTTTTT
CDR3: CASSSSSQGSRELFF

V: TRBV7-9
J: TRBJ2-7
length: 14
size: many
D: TRBD2
DNA: TGTGCCAGCAGCTGGACTAGCGGCGGCAACGAGCAGTACTTC
CDR3: CASSWTSGGNEQYF

V: TRBV7-9
J: TRBJ1-2
length: 14
size: many
D: TRBD1
DNA: TGTGCCAGCAGCTTCGGGACAGGGGAAGTGGGCTACACCTTC
CDR3: CASSFGTGEVGYTF

V: TRBV4-2
J: TRBJ2-1
length: 11
size: many
D: -
DNA: TGTGCCAGCAGCCAGATTAATGAGCAGTTCTTC
CDR3: CASSQINEQFF

V: TRBV28
J: TRBJ1-6
length: 16
size: many
D: -
DNA: TGTGCCAGCAGTACAACCGTACAGGGATATTATTCACCCCTCCACTTT
CDR3: CASSTTVQGYYSPLHF